This T cell receptor (beta chain) is from a study of human T cells and chemical hapten exposure. The library tagged each cDNA molecule with unique molecular identifiers. In TCRdb, the RACE reads were re-called with MiXCR into one record per CDR3 protein. The table has 350,000 or so distinct CDR3 sequences, 6% to 8.5% seen once. Time point specified: patch test 1, 2 weeks after DPC sensitization. The treatment is: therapeutic diphenylcyclopropenone sensitization with weekly scalp DPC. This clonotype came up many times. What it binds is unknown. Notes on the study in general: Expanded TCRs formed significantly more large CDR3 similarity clusters than controls.

The CDR3 sequence is 15 residues long. After removal of 5 bases from V and 6 bases from J, the junction contained 8 bases not matched to a gene. The germline CDR1 and CDR2 sequences are MNHEY and SVGEGT. The origin of this receptor is a woman aged 18-35 years with alopecia areata. Some clones in this sample may be carry-over from other donors' samples. The rearrangement uses TRBV6-2 or TRBV6-3 and TRBJ2-1; 9 bases fit TRBD2. Sequencing used whole blood, obtained in connection with sensitization to the hapten diphenylcyclopropenone (DPC). The CDR3 protein is CASSTQRGASNEQFF. CDR3 in DNA: TGTGCCAGCAGTACACAGCGGGGGGCCTCCAATGAGCAGTTCTTC.